These 23 T cell receptor beta chains were all obtained from the same sample, sequenced in a study of regulatory T cells in long-lasting Graves disease (dated by TCRdb to about 2021). Receptor amplification or capture employed multiplex PCR. The instrument was an Illumina HiSeq 4000. TCR beta libraries were built with iRepertoire HTBI primers and Arm-PCR amplification of CDR3 regions. Using fastp trimming at Q25 and MiXCR clonotype assembly, TCRdb reanalyzed the public sequencing data and kept in-frame beta chains. Every distinct CDR3 protein forms one entry, paired with its most common genes and DNA. Across this sample there are around 450,000 distinct CDR3 sequences, with roughly 21% seen only once. Together, the top ten hold about 7% of the sample. The time point label, read with the paper, signifies: persistent/refractory GD, antithyroid drugs over 5 years with positive TRAb. For both TCR sequencing and RNA sequencing, RNA was extracted from PBMCs using TRIzol.

Sequenced here: peripheral blood mononuclear cells (PBMCs), sampled when the disease was refractory, from a patient treated with antithyroid drugs. Source of these receptors: a female donor with Graves disease.

The CDR3 protein is CASSYIGEGNQPQHF. As DNA, the CDR3 is TGTGCCAGCAGTTACATCGGGGAAGGAAATCAGCCCCAGCATTTT. This rearrangement joins TRBV6-5 to TRBJ1-5; D not certain. The CDR3 has 15 amino acids. Trimming removed 2 bases from V and 4 bases from J, with 12 bases in between. Germline V gene sequence: CDR1 MNHEY, CDR2 SVGAGI.

V usage is TRBV10-3 and J usage is TRBJ2-1, with a weak D call TRBD2 (6 bases). The V gene lost 8 bases and the J gene lost 4 bases, with 12 bases spanning the gap. CDR1 is ENHRY, CDR2 SYGVKD, per germline. CDR3 size: 13 residues. The CDR3 region is CAISGERYNEQFF. CDR3 in DNA: TGTGCCATCTCGGGAGAACGGTACAATGAGCAGTTCTTC.

This clonotype was detected many times. The gene calls are TRBV24-1 and TRBJ1-1; D is possibly TRBD1 (6 bases). V lost 7 bases to trimming and J lost 2 bases, with 16 bases between them. The germline V gene encodes CDR1 KGHDR and CDR2 SFDVKD. This CDR3 spans 15 amino acids. The CDR3 nucleotides are TGTGCCACCAGGGGAAACGGGGGGCCCAACACTGAAGCTTTCTTT. Translation gives CATRGNGGPNTEAFF.

This clonotype was recorded at least ten times. V usage is TRBV10-3 and J usage is TRBJ1-1; D is perhaps TRBD1 (5 bases). In germline, CDR1 is ENHRY, CDR2 SYGVKD. V was clipped by 6 bases and J by 2 bases, with 13 bases between them. The CDR3 has 14 amino acids. This CDR3 reads CAISQTELNTEAFF. The CDR3 coding sequence is TGTGCCATCAGCCAGACAGAACTTAACACTGAAGCTTTCTTT.

The V and J genes are TRBV6-2 or TRBV6-3 and TRBJ1-3; D gene ambiguous. V lost 2 bases to trimming and J lost 0 bases, with 5 bases between them. Per germline, CDR1 MNHEY and CDR2 SVGEGT. The CDR3 length is 14 residues. The DNA of the CDR3 is TGTGCCAGCAGTTACGTGAGCTCTGGAAACACCATATATTTT. Residues: CASSYVSSGNTIYF.

This chain links TRBV20-1 with TRBJ2-5; TRBD2 aligns across 9 bases. V was clipped by 7 bases and J by 3 bases; unmatched bases: 6. Germline V gives CDR1 DFQATT, CDR2 SNEGSKA (reference sequence). The CDR3 has 13 residues. CDR3 coding DNA: TGCAGTGGTAGCGGGAGTTGGGAAGAGACCCAGTACTTC. This encodes CSGSGSWEETQYF.

This clonotype was seen at least ten times. The chain employs TRBV28 and TRBJ1-2; D may be TRBD1 (6 bases). Looked up from germline, CDR1 is MDHEN and CDR2 is SYDVKM. The CDR3 runs 14 residues. V was pared by 8 bases and J by 4 bases, with 17 bases between. The CDR3 loop reads CASQSIGTSYGYTF. The CDR3 region has the DNA TGTGCCAGCCAATCCATCGGGACATCCTATGGCTACACCTTC.

This clonotype was recorded at least ten times. The chain joins TRBV10-3 to TRBJ1-1, with 7 bases lining up with TRBD1. V shed 8 bases, J shed 4 bases, and the junction held 10 bases outside the gene matches. The CDR3 is made up of 14 amino acids. Germline V lookup: CDR1 ENHRY, CDR2 SYGVKD. The chain's CDR3 is CAIAPGTGVTEAFF. The CDR3 DNA sequence: TGTGCCATCGCCCCGGGAACAGGGGTCACTGAAGCTTTCTTT.

Ten or more counts support this clonotype. The chain uses TRBV12-3 or TRBV12-4 and TRBJ2-7; D gene uncertain. The CDR3 totals 13 residues. V lost 2 bases, J lost 6 bases, and 11 bases lay in between. The CDR3 DNA sequence: TGTGCCAGCAGTTTATTTGCTGCCGCCGAGCAGTACTTC. It is translated as CASSLFAAAEQYF.

This clonotype showed up many times. This chain links TRBV7-3 with TRBJ1-1; D uncertain. This CDR3 is 14 amino acids long. Trimming took off 4 bases at V and 0 bases at J, with 9 bases between the two ends. Germline assignment: CDR1 SGHTA and CDR2 FQGTGA. CDR3 protein: CASSSDGLNTEAFF. CDR3 in DNA: TGTGCCAGCAGCTCGGACGGATTGAACACTGAAGCTTTCTTT.

The chain employs TRBV4-1 and TRBJ1-6; 9 bases match TRBD1. There are 15 residues in the CDR3. The ends lost 1 base at V and 9 bases at J; junction bases unmatched: 4. Per germline, CDR1 MGHRA and CDR2 YSYEKL. The CDR3 loop is CASSQVSDRGSPLHF. CDR3 nucleotide sequence: TGCGCCAGCAGCCAAGTCTCGGACAGGGGTTCACCCCTCCACTTT.

As for this clonotype: A much larger clone is a single base away; this may be a read error. This rearrangement joins TRBV7-2 to TRBJ1-2, with 8 bases aligning to TRBD1. CDR3 length equals 16 residues. CDR1 and CDR2 (germline): SGHTA, FQGNSA. V lost 5 bases to trimming and J lost 1 base; unmatched junction nucleotides: 9. CDR3 coding DNA: TGTGCCAGCAGCCCAAGGACAGGGAGGTATAACTATGGCTACACCTTC. Translation: CASSPRTGRYNYGYTF. Variable domain in full (rest from reference TRBV7-2 and TRBJ1-2): GAGVSQSPSNKVTEKGKDVELRCDPISGHTALYWYRQSLGQGLEFLIYFQGNSAPDKSGLPSDRFSAERTGGSVSTLTIQRTQQEDSAVYLCASSPRTGRYNYGYTFGSGTRLTVV.

Worth noting for this clonotype: A read error may explain this, as a much larger clone is one base away. The rearrangement links TRBV6-2 or TRBV6-3 to TRBJ1-1; possible D gene TRBD1, 5 bases. The CDR3 extends over 14 amino acids. The V end lost 7 bases, the J end lost 1 base, and 13 bases lay between the germline ends. Germline V gene data show CDR1 as MNHEY and CDR2 as SVGEGT. The CDR3 coding sequence is TGTGCCAGCACCATGGGGGGGACGAACACTGAAGCTTTCTTT. It encodes CASTMGGTNTEAFF.

The rearrangement links TRBV6-2 or TRBV6-3 to TRBJ2-7, with 14 bases matching TRBD2. Germline V CDR1 and CDR2: MNHEY, SVGEGT. This CDR3 has 16 amino acids. V lost 8 bases, J lost 0 bases, and 6 bases stayed unmatched. CDR3 residues: CASRGLAGVFSYEQYF. CDR3 nucleotide sequence: TGTGCCAGCCGGGGACTAGCGGGAGTTTTCTCCTACGAGCAGTACTTC.

In this sample, this clonotype turned up a few times. The chain employs TRBV20-1 and TRBJ1-5; TRBD1 is a possible D gene (5 bases). V was pared by 0 bases and J by 7 bases, with 16 bases between. This CDR3 comprises 15 residues. Per germline, CDR1 DFQATT and CDR2 SNEGSKA (reference sequence). The CDR3 region is CSARDIRDRRQPQHF. The CDR3 region has the DNA TGCAGTGCTAGAGATATCCGGGACCGTCGCCAGCCCCAGCATTTT.

This clonotype was counted only a few times. The chain has TRBV28 and TRBJ1-3, with D possibly matching TRBD1 (6 bases). The CDR3 covers 14 residues. Deletions cut 2 bases from V and 3 bases from J, with 8 bases between. Germline V gene sequence: CDR1 MDHEN, CDR2 SYDVKM. The CDR3 sequence: CASSLTGIGNTIYF. CDR3 sequence (DNA): TGTGCCAGCAGTTTAACAGGGATTGGAAACACCATATATTTT.

This clonotype was observed a handful of times. The rearrangement uses TRBV20-1 and TRBJ1-1, with D perhaps matching TRBD1 (5 bases). V lost 0 bases and J 1 base, leaving 12 bases between the germline ends. Germline CDR1 and CDR2: DFQATT and SNEGSKA (reference sequence). This CDR3 contains 15 residues. The CDR3 DNA follows: TGCAGTGCTAGAGATCATTCAGGGCCGAACACTGAAGCTTTCTTT. It yields the protein CSARDHSGPNTEAFF.

This clonotype was picked up many times. The J gene is TRBJ1-1, the V gene TRBV6-1; maybe TRBD1 (6 bases). CDR1 is MNHNS and CDR2 is SASEGT in the germline V gene. CDR3 length: 13 amino acids. With 6 bases removed from V and 6 bases from J, the gap between germline ends came to 14 bases. CDR3 bases: TGTGCCAGCAGCTTCACAGGGAGGGCTGAAGCTTTCTTT. As protein: CASSFTGRAEAFF.

This clonotype was found many times. J is TRBJ1-4 and V is TRBV5-5; D uncertain. CDR3 length: 15 amino acids. With 6 bases removed from V and 8 bases from J, the gap between germline ends came to 20 bases. Germline-derived CDR1 and CDR2 are SGHKS and YYEKEE (reference sequence). The CDR3 loop reads CASTAFGHRNEKLFF. CDR3 bases: TGTGCCAGCACAGCATTTGGGCATCGGAACGAAAAACTGTTTTTT.

This clonotype was observed a few times. The V gene is TRBV5-1, the J gene TRBJ1-1; D remains ambiguous. The V gene lost 5 bases and the J gene lost 3 bases, with 5 bases spanning the gap. The germline gives CDR1 SGHRS, CDR2 YFSETQ. CDR3 length equals 11 residues. The CDR3 region has the DNA TGCGCCAGCAGGGAACACACTGAAGCTTTCTTT. Its protein product is CASREHTEAFF.

J is TRBJ2-7 and V is TRBV7-9; TRBD2 aligns across 9 bases. The J segment lost 5 bases and the V segment lost 7 bases, leaving 21 bases of the junction unmatched. This CDR3 is 18 amino acids long. Germline V gene data show CDR1 as SEHNR and CDR2 as FQNEAQ (reference sequence). CDR3 bases: TGTGCCAGCAACCCCCCTACTAGCGGGTACCTAGGGGTGGACGAGCAGTACTTC. It is translated as CASNPPTSGYLGVDEQYF.

This clonotype has a handful of counts. V gene TRBV29-1 combines with J gene TRBJ2-7, with 8 bases lining up with TRBD1. J gave up 4 bases and V 1 base, and 9 bases lay outside the gene matches. This CDR3 contains 15 residues. Per germline, CDR1 SQVTM and CDR2 ANQGSEA. CDR3 region: CSVEVPGGGPYEQYF. Written as DNA, the CDR3 is TGCAGCGTTGAAGTACCAGGGGGCGGCCCGTACGAGCAGTACTTC.

This clonotype was found many times. J is TRBJ2-5 and V is TRBV28; TRBD1 agrees at 8 bases. V was pared by 6 bases and J by 5 bases, with 14 bases of the junction left unmatched. There are 16 residues in the CDR3. Looked up from germline, CDR1 is MDHEN and CDR2 is SYDVKM. CDR3 in amino acids: CASRPHDRGSLETQYF. The CDR3 nucleotides are TGTGCCAGCAGGCCTCATGACAGGGGCTCTCTGGAGACCCAGTACTTC.